The rows below give T cell receptor beta chains drawn from one sample of a study of T cell responses to AZD1222 COVID-19 vaccine. TCRdb's table, derived via immunoSEQ multiplex PCR, lists solely in-frame clones and lacks some. This table holds 130,000 or so clones, roughly nine tenths found once. The sequencing used peripheral blood, collected 28 days after the second AZD1222 dose. The source is an adult who received the AZD1222 COVID-19 vaccine. The CDR3 runs from the conserved cysteine through the conserved F or W. D genes are given only for firm matches. Clone size is shown for a subset of rows, as once, few, many or a class of expanded clone.

d_gene: NA; j_gene: TRBJ2-5; v_gene: TRBV19; abundance: NA; CDR3aa: CASSGERETQYF; CDR3nt: TGTGCCAGTAGTGGGGAGCGAGAGACCCAGTACTTC
d_gene: NA; j_gene: TRBJ2-2; v_gene: TRBV19; abundance: NA; CDR3aa: CASSMTKPANTGELFF; CDR3nt: TGTGCCAGTAGTATGACGAAACCCGCGAACACCGGGGAGCTGTTTTTT
d_gene: NA; j_gene: TRBJ1-2; v_gene: TRBV7-2; abundance: few; CDR3aa: CASSAWQGHGYTF; CDR3nt: TGTGCCAGCAGCGCTTGGCAGGGGCATGGCTACACCTTC
d_gene: NA; j_gene: TRBJ1-4; v_gene: TRBV5-1; abundance: NA; CDR3aa: CASSSDLWATNEKLFF; CDR3nt: TGCGCCAGCAGCTCCGATCTATGGGCAACTAATGAAAAACTGTTTTTT
d_gene: NA; j_gene: TRBJ1-2; v_gene: TRBV19; abundance: NA; CDR3aa: CASRKLSNYGYTF; CDR3nt: TGTGCCAGTAGAAAGTTAAGTAACTATGGCTACACCTTC
d_gene: NA; j_gene: TRBJ2-3; v_gene: TRBV7-9; abundance: NA; CDR3aa: CASSARRAGTDTQYF; CDR3nt: TGTGCCAGCAGCGCACGGAGGGCAGGGACAGATACGCAGTATTTT
d_gene: TRBD2; j_gene: TRBJ2-2; v_gene: TRBV4-2; abundance: NA; CDR3aa: CASSTRLAGATNTGELFF; CDR3nt: TGTGCCAGCAGCACCCGACTAGCGGGGGCCACGAACACCGGGGAGCTGTTTTTT
d_gene: NA; j_gene: TRBJ1-5; v_gene: TRBV28; abundance: NA; CDR3aa: CASSSSRGPSNQPQHF; CDR3nt: TGTGCCAGCAGTTCATCCAGGGGACCCAGCAATCAGCCCCAGCATTTT
d_gene: NA; j_gene: TRBJ2-6; v_gene: TRBV5-5; abundance: NA; CDR3aa: CASSLGRNSGANVLTF; CDR3nt: TGTGCCAGCAGCCTCGGACGGAACTCTGGGGCCAACGTCCTGACTTTC
d_gene: TRBD1; j_gene: TRBJ1-2; v_gene: TRBV16; abundance: NA; CDR3aa: CASSPRQGNYGYTF; CDR3nt: TGTGCCAGCAGCCCGAGACAGGGGAACTATGGCTACACCTTC
d_gene: NA; j_gene: TRBJ2-3; v_gene: TRBV9; abundance: NA; CDR3aa: CASSVGGSTDTQYF; CDR3nt: TGTGCCAGCAGCGTAGGTGGTAGCACAGATACGCAGTATTTT
d_gene: TRBD1; j_gene: TRBJ1-3; v_gene: TRBV28; abundance: NA; CDR3aa: CASSHGQGPGNTIYF; CDR3nt: TGTGCCAGCAGTCATGGACAGGGGCCCGGAAACACCATATATTTT
d_gene: NA; j_gene: TRBJ2-7; v_gene: TRBV6-6; abundance: NA; CDR3aa: CASSPGKLYEQYF; CDR3nt: TGTGCCAGCAGCCCGGGTAAGCTTTACGAGCAGTACTTC
d_gene: TRBD2; j_gene: TRBJ2-1; v_gene: TRBV11-2; abundance: NA; CDR3aa: CASSLTRGGSYNEQFF; CDR3nt: TGTGCCAGCAGTCTCACCCGGGGGGGATCCTACAATGAGCAGTTCTTC
d_gene: TRBD2; j_gene: TRBJ2-1; v_gene: TRBV19; abundance: NA; CDR3aa: CASSLTSGSGNEQFF; CDR3nt: TGTGCCAGTAGCCTAACTAGCGGGAGTGGTAATGAGCAGTTCTTC
d_gene: TRBD1; j_gene: TRBJ2-7; v_gene: TRBV19; abundance: few; CDR3aa: CASGPFGTGGLDF; CDR3nt: TGTGCCAGTGGGCCGTTTGGGACAGGGGGTTTGGACTTC
d_gene: TRBD2; j_gene: TRBJ2-7; v_gene: TRBV7-2; abundance: NA; CDR3aa: CASTLTSGSHEQYF; CDR3nt: TGTGCCAGCACCCTGACTAGCGGGAGCCACGAGCAGTACTTC
d_gene: TRBD1; j_gene: TRBJ2-2; v_gene: TRBV3-1/TRBV3-2; abundance: NA; CDR3aa: CASSRTGGTGELFF; CDR3nt: TGTGCCAGCAGCCGGACAGGGGGGACCGGGGAGCTGTTTTTT
d_gene: NA; j_gene: TRBJ1-5; v_gene: TRBV7-2; abundance: NA; CDR3aa: CASSLGRLRNQPQHF; CDR3nt: TGTGCCAGCAGCCTTGGAAGGCTCAGGAACCAGCCCCAGCATTTT
d_gene: NA; j_gene: TRBJ2-5; v_gene: TRBV3-1/TRBV3-2; abundance: NA; CDR3aa: CASSPQREETQYF; CDR3nt: TGTGCCAGCAGCCCACAGCGGGAAGAGACCCAGTACTTC
d_gene: TRBD1; j_gene: TRBJ2-7; v_gene: TRBV13; abundance: NA; CDR3aa: CASSVPGQGSREQYF; CDR3nt: TGTGCCAGCAGCGTACCGGGACAGGGGAGTCGCGAGCAGTACTTC
d_gene: NA; j_gene: TRBJ2-7; v_gene: TRBV27; abundance: NA; CDR3aa: CASSYGLASYEQYF; CDR3nt: TGTGCCAGCAGTTACGGACTCGCATCCTACGAGCAGTACTTC
d_gene: NA; j_gene: TRBJ2-3; v_gene: TRBV6-5; abundance: NA; CDR3aa: CASSYSNPGRDTQYF; CDR3nt: TGTGCCAGCAGTTACTCGAATCCGGGCAGAGATACGCAGTATTTT
d_gene: NA; j_gene: TRBJ2-3; v_gene: TRBV7-2; abundance: NA; CDR3aa: CASSLVTWASTDTQYF; CDR3nt: TGTGCCAGCAGCTTAGTGACGTGGGCCAGCACAGATACGCAGTATTTT
d_gene: NA; j_gene: TRBJ1-1; v_gene: TRBV10-3; abundance: NA; CDR3aa: CAISESSFNAFF; CDR3nt: TGTGCCATCAGTGAGTCGAGCTTCAACGCTTTCTTT
d_gene: TRBD2; j_gene: TRBJ2-7; v_gene: TRBV6-1; abundance: NA; CDR3aa: CASSEVAGDNYEQYF; CDR3nt: TGTGCCAGCAGTGAAGTAGCGGGAGATAACTACGAGCAGTACTTC
d_gene: NA; j_gene: TRBJ2-1; v_gene: TRBV7-9; abundance: NA; CDR3aa: CASSLGDYNEQFF; CDR3nt: TGTGCCAGCAGCTTAGGAGATTACAATGAGCAGTTCTTC
d_gene: TRBD1; j_gene: TRBJ2-4; v_gene: TRBV5-4; abundance: NA; CDR3aa: CASSPDRATMNIQYF; CDR3nt: TGTGCCAGCAGTCCGGACAGGGCGACGATGAACATTCAGTACTTC
d_gene: NA; j_gene: TRBJ1-1; v_gene: TRBV29-1; abundance: NA; CDR3aa: CSVFLQGGGNTEAFF; CDR3nt: TGCAGCGTTTTCTTACAGGGTGGCGGGAACACTGAAGCTTTCTTT
d_gene: TRBD1; j_gene: TRBJ2-7; v_gene: TRBV5-1; abundance: NA; CDR3aa: CASSSGTGGYEQYF; CDR3nt: TGCGCCAGCAGTTCCGGGACAGGGGGGTACGAGCAGTACTTC
d_gene: NA; j_gene: TRBJ2-3; v_gene: TRBV2; abundance: NA; CDR3aa: CAGGGVTDTQYF; CDR3nt: TGTGCCGGTGGAGGGGTAACAGATACGCAGTATTTT
d_gene: NA; j_gene: TRBJ2-1; v_gene: TRBV2; abundance: NA; CDR3aa: CAIVTRNSYNEQFF; CDR3nt: TGTGCCATCGTGACGCGAAACTCCTACAATGAGCAGTTCTTC
d_gene: NA; j_gene: TRBJ1-4; v_gene: TRBV21-1; abundance: NA; CDR3aa: CASSKGDPNEKLFF; CDR3nt: TGTGCCAGCAGCAAAGGGGATCCGAATGAAAAACTGTTTTTT
d_gene: NA; j_gene: TRBJ1-1; v_gene: TRBV5-1; abundance: NA; CDR3aa: CASGGSAGNTEAFF; CDR3nt: TGCGCCAGCGGGGGGTCGGCGGGAAACACTGAAGCTTTCTTT
d_gene: TRBD2; j_gene: TRBJ2-3; v_gene: TRBV3-1/TRBV3-2; abundance: NA; CDR3aa: CASSRAGEVSDTQYF; CDR3nt: TGTGCCAGCAGCCGAGCGGGAGAGGTTTCAGATACGCAGTATTTT
d_gene: NA; j_gene: TRBJ2-5; v_gene: TRBV24-1; abundance: NA; CDR3aa: CATSDWSHQETQYF; CDR3nt: TGTGCCACCAGTGATTGGAGCCACCAAGAGACCCAGTACTTC
d_gene: NA; j_gene: TRBJ1-1; v_gene: TRBV11-3; abundance: NA; CDR3aa: CASSRNGGRQAFF; CDR3nt: TGTGCCAGCAGCCGCAATGGAGGGCGACAAGCTTTCTTT
d_gene: NA; j_gene: TRBJ1-2; v_gene: TRBV25-1; abundance: once; CDR3aa: CASSPEGVGYTF; CDR3nt: TGTGCCAGCAGCCCGGAAGGGGTGGGCTACACCTTC
d_gene: NA; j_gene: TRBJ2-5; v_gene: TRBV2; abundance: NA; CDR3aa: CASSGPEETQYF; CDR3nt: TGTGCCAGCAGTGGCCCCGAAGAGACCCAGTACTTC
d_gene: NA; j_gene: TRBJ2-3; v_gene: TRBV19; abundance: once; CDR3aa: CASSRTTDTQYF; CDR3nt: TGTGCCAGTAGTCGGACCACAGATACGCAGTATTTT
d_gene: NA; j_gene: TRBJ2-7; v_gene: TRBV10-1; abundance: once; CDR3aa: CASRPGAPYEQYF; CDR3nt: TGCGCCAGCAGGCCGGGGGCTCCCTACGAGCAGTACTTC
d_gene: TRBD2; j_gene: TRBJ2-1; v_gene: TRBV6-5; abundance: once; CDR3aa: CASDIPSGSYNEQFF; CDR3nt: TGTGCCAGCGATATCCCTAGCGGTTCCTACAATGAGCAGTTCTTC
d_gene: NA; j_gene: TRBJ1-4; v_gene: TRBV5-5; abundance: NA; CDR3aa: CASSSTGEHNEKLFF; CDR3nt: TGTGCCAGCAGCTCGACGGGAGAACATAATGAAAAACTGTTTTTT
d_gene: NA; j_gene: TRBJ2-2; v_gene: TRBV11-2; abundance: NA; CDR3aa: CASSFAAQFGSGELFF; CDR3nt: TGTGCCAGCAGCTTTGCGGCCCAGTTTGGGTCCGGGGAGCTGTTTTTT
d_gene: NA; j_gene: TRBJ1-5; v_gene: TRBV10-2; abundance: NA; CDR3aa: CASTRSTTAGTQHF; CDR3nt: TGCGCCAGCACCCGATCCACGACAGCCGGGACCCAGCATTTT
d_gene: TRBD1; j_gene: TRBJ2-4; v_gene: TRBV6-5; abundance: NA; CDR3aa: CASSTDDRGENIQYF; CDR3nt: TGTGCCAGCAGTACCGATGACAGGGGAGAAAACATTCAGTACTTC
d_gene: NA; j_gene: TRBJ2-1; v_gene: TRBV11-1; abundance: NA; CDR3aa: CASSPDKPYNEQFF; CDR3nt: TGTGCCAGCAGCCCCGACAAGCCCTACAATGAGCAGTTCTTC
d_gene: TRBD2; j_gene: TRBJ2-7; v_gene: TRBV28; abundance: NA; CDR3aa: CASRKGLESYEQYF; CDR3nt: TGTGCCAGCAGGAAGGGACTAGAAAGCTACGAGCAGTACTTC
d_gene: NA; j_gene: TRBJ1-2; v_gene: TRBV7-2; abundance: NA; CDR3aa: CASSLRAGVGYTF; CDR3nt: TGTGCCAGCAGCTTAAGGGCAGGGGTCGGCTACACCTTC
d_gene: NA; j_gene: TRBJ2-2; v_gene: TRBV19; abundance: once; CDR3aa: CASRMHTGELFF; CDR3nt: TGTGCCAGTAGGATGCACACCGGGGAGCTGTTTTTT